A single sample gave rise to the 23 T cell receptor beta chains below, sequenced in a study of cytomegalovirus exposure and HLA in healthy donors. Amplification used 60 Vbeta primers and 13 Jbeta primers. Produced via immunoSEQ multiplex PCR; TCRdb's table is partial and in-frame only. The data show roughly 110,000 clones, 74% seen once. Sequencing input: PBMCs. The receptors originated from a human donor in good health.

CDR3 region: CASSPDRGYNEQFF. The CDR3, as DNA: TGTGCCAGCAGCCCGGACAGGGGCTACAATGAGCAGTTCTTC. This chain uses TRBV7-2 with TRBJ2-1; 9 bases are shared with TRBD1. V lost 5 bases to trimming and J lost 3 bases; unmatched junction nucleotides: 2. This CDR3 comprises 14 residues. Per the germline V gene, CDR1 is SGHTA and CDR2 is FQGNSA.

Only a few counts were recorded for this clone. V gene TRBV5-6 combines with J gene TRBJ1-2; 8 bases map to TRBD1. Germline assignment: CDR1 SGHDT and CDR2 YYEEEE. Unmatched junction bases numbered 10, after V lost 1 base and J lost 8 bases. This CDR3 contains 15 residues. The CDR3: CASSLFGTGSYGYTF. CDR3 nucleotide sequence: TGTGCCAGCAGCTTGTTTGGGACAGGTTCCTACGGCTACACCTTC.

Notes on this clone: Germline and junction disagree at one end, which may indicate a read error. The gene calls are TRBV6-5 and TRBJ2-7, with D possibly TRBD1 on 6 matching bases. The CDR3 runs 13 residues. Germline V lookup: CDR1 MNHEY, CDR2 SVGAGI. This CDR3 is CASSPQGTRERYF. CDR3 nucleotides: TGTGCCAGCAGTCCGCAGGGGACCCGAGAGCGGTACTTC.

This chain links TRBV7-3 with TRBJ2-7; 7 bases line up with TRBD1. CDR3 length: 13 residues. In germline, CDR1 is SGHTA, CDR2 FQGTGA. V lost 5 bases, J lost 3 bases, and 4 bases stayed unmatched. Written as DNA, the CDR3 is TGTGCCAGCAGCAGTGGACAGGTCTACGAGCAGTACTTC. This sequence encodes CASSSGQVYEQYF.

This clone appeared once. The chain joins TRBV15 to TRBJ2-5; TRBD1 matches 11 bases. This CDR3 comprises 16 residues. Germline values: CDR1 LNHNV, CDR2 YYDKDF (reference sequence). V was pared by 8 bases and J by 1 base, with 9 bases of the junction left unmatched. The CDR3 is CATSGDRGFRQETQYF. The CDR3 region has the DNA TGTGCCACCTCTGGGGACAGGGGGTTTCGCCAAGAGACCCAGTACTTC.

V and J are TRBV11-2 and TRBJ2-3; D remains ambiguous. Germline lookup yields CDR1 SGHAT and CDR2 FQNNGV. V was pared by 0 bases and J by 8 bases, with 9 bases between. The CDR3 has 13 amino acids. DNA of the CDR3: TGTGCCAGCAGCTTAGATCTGAGAGGTACGCAGTATTTT. The encoded protein is CASSLDLRGTQYF.

The chain uses TRBV30 and TRBJ1-1, with 7 bases that match TRBD1. This CDR3 has 14 amino acids. V was pared by 8 bases and J by 0 bases, with 9 bases of the junction left unmatched. CDR1 and CDR2 (germline): GTSNPN, SVGIG (reference sequence). The DNA of the CDR3 is TGTGCCATCCGACAGGGTACCATGAACACTGAAGCTTTCTTT. This encodes CAIRQGTMNTEAFF.

The CDR3 loop is CASSAFPGTGSLEQFF. CDR3 nucleotide sequence: TGTGCCAGCAGCGCTTTCCCCGGGACAGGATCGTTAGAGCAGTTCTTC. The chain couples TRBV9 to TRBJ2-1; 8 nucleotides line up with TRBD1. Germline V lookup: CDR1 SGDLS, CDR2 YYNGEE. CDR3 length: 16 residues. The V segment lost 3 bases and the J segment 10 bases; nucleotides outside the gene matches: 15.

The chain uses TRBV11-1 and TRBJ2-7; 7 bases line up with TRBD1. V trimming: 5 bases; J trimming: 6 bases; junction bases outside the gene matches: 10. This CDR3 spans 14 amino acids. Germline assignment: CDR1 SGHAT and CDR2 FQDESV (reference sequence). In DNA, the CDR3 is TGTGCCAGCAGCCGTGACAGGGCCTCGTCCGAGCAGTACTTC. This sequence encodes CASSRDRASSEQYF.

J is TRBJ1-1 and V is TRBV6-5; D gene unclear. Trimming took 5 bases from V and 1 from J, leaving 11 bases between them. The CDR3 covers 14 residues. Germline V lookup: CDR1 MNHEY, CDR2 SVGAGI. CDR3: CASSRPGWNTEAFF. CDR3 DNA: TGTGCCAGCAGTCGCCCGGGGTGGAACACTGAAGCTTTCTTT.

This chain links TRBV30 with TRBJ2-4, with D uncertain. Germline V CDR1 and CDR2: GTSNPN, SVGIG (reference sequence). CDR3 length: 13 amino acids. The ends were cut back, 5 bases at V and 4 bases at J, with 12 bases in the middle. In DNA form, the CDR3 reads TGTGCCTGGTCAGTAAGTAAGAAAAACATTCAGTACTTC. It codes for CAWSVSKKNIQYF.

The chain links TRBV5-1 to TRBJ1-4; weak D call: TRBD1 (5 bases). Germline CDR1 SGHRS, CDR2 YFSETQ. The CDR3 has 15 amino acids. Trimming removed 3 bases at V and 5 bases at J, with 14 bases between. This CDR3 reads CASSSEGRMNEKLFF. CDR3 nucleotide sequence: TGCGCCAGCAGCTCGGAGGGACGGATGAATGAAAAACTGTTTTTT.

The rearrangement uses TRBV5-6 and TRBJ2-3, with D perhaps matching TRBD2 (6 bases). Germline V gives CDR1 SGHDT, CDR2 YYEEEE. Trimming removed 0 bases at V and 5 bases at J, with 13 bases between. CDR3 length equals 15 residues. The CDR3 DNA is TGTGCCAGCAGCTTGGGGCTAGCGAAGGGAGATACGCAGTATTTT. It encodes CASSLGLAKGDTQYF. The whole variable domain, filled in from reference TRBV5-6 and TRBJ2-3, reads DAGVTQSPTHLIKTRGQQVTLRCSPKSGHDTVSWYQQALGQGPQFIFQYYEEEERQRGNFPDRFSGHQFPNYSSELNVNALLLGDSALYLCASSLGLAKGDTQYFGPGTRLTVL.

The chain links TRBV25-1 to TRBJ2-1; possibly TRBD2 for D (5 bases). There are 15 residues in the CDR3. Per germline, CDR1 MGHDK and CDR2 SYGVNS. V gave up 7 bases and J gave up 5 bases, with 18 bases separating them. CDR3 DNA: TGTGCCAGCACCGAGGATCGGGGTCTGAACAATGAGCAGTTCTTC. Its translation: CASTEDRGLNNEQFF. Complete variable domain (other parts from reference TRBV25-1 and TRBJ2-1): EADIYQTPRYLVIGTGKKITLECSQTMGHDKMYWYQQDPGMELHLIHYSYGVNSTEKGDLSSESTVSRIRTEHFPLTLESARPSHTSQYLCASTEDRGLNNEQFFGPGTRLTVL.

This chain connects TRBV6-5 to TRBJ1-2, with 11 bases that match TRBD1. This CDR3 spans 16 amino acids. V lost 4 bases and J lost 4; bases outside the gene matches: 8. The germline V gene encodes CDR1 MNHEY and CDR2 SVGAGI. The CDR3 nucleotides are TGTGCCAGCAGTTTCTCTCGGACAGGGGGCAGCTATGGCTACACCTTC. Translating gives CASSFSRTGGSYGYTF.

V usage is TRBV2 and J usage is TRBJ2-1; D not certain. This CDR3 region has 14 residues. Germline assignment: CDR1 SNHLY and CDR2 FYNNEI. V lost 5 bases and J lost 0, with 8 bases in between. CDR3 in amino acids: CASSRAGSYNEQFF. CDR3 in DNA: TGTGCCAGCAGTAGAGCTGGCTCCTACAATGAGCAGTTCTTC.

The chain combines TRBV6-1 with TRBJ1-5; D possibly corresponds to TRBD1 (6 bases). Trimming shortened V by 7 bases and J by 4 bases, and 17 bases separated the two germline ends. The CDR3 length is 15 residues. Germline CDR1 MNHNS, CDR2 SASEGT. The CDR3 DNA is TGTGCCAGCAAAGTCGACAGGTCGTGGAATCAGCCCCAGCATTTT. It translates to CASKVDRSWNQPQHF.

This sequence joins TRBV2 and TRBJ1-6; 10 bases fit TRBD1. With 5 bases clipped from V and 6 bases from J, the junction kept 4 bases outside the gene matches. The CDR3 loop spans 15 amino acids. Germline CDR1 and CDR2: SNHLY and FYNNEI. The CDR3 here is CASSLGQGVNSPLHF. The CDR3 nucleotides are TGTGCCAGCAGTCTTGGACAGGGGGTTAATTCACCCCTCCACTTT.

This rearrangement joins TRBV5-6 to TRBJ2-3; a weak D match, TRBD2 (5 bases). Germline values: CDR1 SGHDT, CDR2 YYEEEE. The CDR3 length is 15 residues. Trimming removed 4 bases at V and 0 bases at J, with 12 bases between. The CDR3 DNA sequence: TGTGCCAGCAGCAAGGGAGTCTCTAGCACAGATACGCAGTATTTT. Amino acid sequence: CASSKGVSSTDTQYF.

The chain joins TRBV6-5 to TRBJ1-1; 8 bases line up with TRBD1. After removal of 4 bases from V and 5 bases from J, the junction contained 9 bases not matched to a gene. Germline CDR1 is MNHEY and CDR2 is SVGAGI. The CDR3 has 15 amino acids. The CDR3 protein is CASSLDNRGETEAFF. For the CDR3, the DNA is TGTGCCAGCAGTTTAGACAACAGGGGGGAGACTGAAGCTTTCTTT.

This rearrangement joins TRBV4-1 to TRBJ1-2; D not resolved. The CDR3 is 13 residues long. CDR1 and CDR2 (germline): MGHRA, YSYEKL. V lost 1 base and J lost 7, with 10 bases in between. The chain's CDR3 is CASSQVGFRGYTF. In DNA, the CDR3 is TGCGCCAGCAGCCAAGTTGGCTTTCGTGGCTACACCTTC.

The chain employs TRBV5-1 and TRBJ2-2; no reliable D call. The CDR3 covers 13 residues. Looked up from germline, CDR1 is SGHRS and CDR2 is YFSETQ. V was pared by 6 bases and J by 2 bases, with 8 bases between. The CDR3 nucleotides read TGCGCCAGCAAGGCGGAAAACACCGGGGAGCTGTTTTTT. Encoded protein: CASKAENTGELFF. Looking up the rest from reference TRBV5-1 and TRBJ2-2 gives the full variable domain: KAGVTQTPRYLIKTRGQQVTLSCSPISGHRSVSWYQQTPGQGLQFLFEYFSETQRNKGNFPGRFSGRQFSNSRSEMNVSTLELGDSALYLCASKAENTGELFFGEGSRLTVL.

The chain is built from TRBV5-6 and TRBJ2-2; 8 bases align to TRBD2. Germline CDR1 and CDR2: SGHDT and YYEEEE. V dropped 5 bases and J dropped 0; count of bases not matched to a gene: 6. This CDR3 is built from 16 residues. The CDR3 loop reads CASSFLAGPNTGELFF. Here the CDR3 DNA reads TGTGCCAGCAGTTTTTTAGCGGGACCGAACACCGGGGAGCTGTTTTTT.